What follows are 11 T cell receptor beta chains derived from one specimen sequenced in a study of cytomegalovirus exposure and HLA in healthy donors. The table came from immunoSEQ multiplex PCR; TCRdb's copy has only in-frame clones and leaves some out. The data show some 150,000 clones, with approximately 94% seen just once and over 1.5% held by the top ten. What was sequenced was PBMCs. The source of these receptors is a man between 18 and 35 years old in good health and CMV-seropositive.

CDR3 bases: TGTGCCAGCAGCTTTAGGGAGACTAACTATGGCTACACCTTC. Encoded protein: CASSFRETNYGYTF. V usage is TRBV7-2 and J usage is TRBJ1-2; D ambiguous. CDR3 length: 14 amino acids. Germline CDR1 and CDR2: SGHTA and FQGNSA. V was pared by 3 bases and J by 0 bases, with 8 bases between.

The V and J genes are TRBV5-1 and TRBJ1-1; possibly TRBD1 for D (5 bases). The CDR3 length is 15 residues. V lost 0 bases, J lost 0 bases, and 9 bases lay in between. CDR1 is SGHRS and CDR2 is YFSETQ in the germline V gene. The CDR3 is CASSLDNRMNTEAFF. Written as DNA, the CDR3 is TGCGCCAGCAGCTTGGATAACAGGATGAACACTGAAGCTTTCTTT. Supplemented by reference TRBV5-1 and TRBJ1-1, the full variable domain reads KAGVTQTPRYLIKTRGQQVTLSCSPISGHRSVSWYQQTPGQGLQFLFEYFSETQRNKGNFPGRFSGRQFSNSRSEMNVSTLELGDSALYLCASSLDNRMNTEAFFGQGTRLTVV.

The chain carries TRBV11-1 and TRBJ2-7, with 8 positions matching TRBD2. Unmatched junction bases numbered 10, after V lost 0 bases and J lost 9 bases. The length of the CDR3 is 15 residues. Germline-derived CDR1 and CDR2 are SGHAT and FQDESV (reference sequence). In nucleotides, the CDR3 is TGTGCCAGCAGCTTAGCTAGCGGGACTCTTGACGCGCAGTACTTC. It translates to CASSLASGTLDAQYF.

This sequence joins TRBV5-5 and TRBJ2-7; TRBD2 agrees at 7 bases. Germline assignment: CDR1 SGHKS and CDR2 YYEKEE (reference sequence). With 1 base clipped from V and 3 bases from J, the junction kept 7 bases outside the gene matches. The CDR3 contains 15 residues. In DNA, the CDR3 is TGTGCCAGCAGCTTGAGAGCTAGCGGAGGCTACGAGCAGTACTTC. It specifies CASSLRASGGYEQYF.

The chain couples TRBV28 to TRBJ2-7, with 7 nucleotides matching TRBD1. This CDR3 region has 13 residues. Trimming took 6 bases from V and 3 from J; bases not matched to a gene: 5. Germline loops: CDR1 MDHEN, CDR2 SYDVKM. The CDR3 nucleotides read TGTGCCAGCAGAAACAGGGGAGACTACGAGCAGTACTTC. Translated, it gives CASRNRGDYEQYF.

This clone was seen a few times. The rearrangement uses TRBV6-5 and TRBJ2-2; D might be TRBD2 (6 bases). V dropped 10 bases and J dropped 8 bases, with 8 bases sitting between them. Germline CDR1 reads MNHEY; CDR2 reads SVGAGI. This CDR3 spans 10 amino acids. CDR3 residues: CATGGGELFF. In nucleotides, the CDR3 is TGTGCCACCGGGGGTGGGGAGCTGTTTTTT.

The chain has TRBV7-3 and TRBJ2-2; 16 nucleotides line up with TRBD2. The CDR3 consists of 20 residues. Per germline, CDR1 SGHTA and CDR2 FQGTGA. V lost 4 bases, J lost 3 bases, and 11 bases stayed unmatched. CDR3: CASSSSVPGLAGGDTGELFF. The CDR3 DNA reads as TGTGCCAGCAGCTCCTCAGTTCCGGGACTAGCGGGAGGGGACACCGGGGAGCTGTTTTTT.

This chain uses TRBV20-1 with TRBJ2-7; TRBD2 agrees at 7 bases. Germline trimming cut 5 bases from V and 9 bases from J; bases unmatched to any gene: 4. The CDR3 is made up of 10 amino acids. Germline V gives CDR1 DFQATT, CDR2 SNEGSKA (reference sequence). CDR3 region: CSAGAGVQYF. The CDR3 nucleotides read TGCAGTGCTGGGGCGGGGGTGCAGTACTTC.

J is TRBJ1-2 and V is TRBV28, with a weak D call TRBD1 (6 bases). Germline loops: CDR1 MDHEN, CDR2 SYDVKM. With 2 bases removed from V and 5 bases from J, the gap between germline ends came to 18 bases. The CDR3 sequence is 16 residues long. CDR3 amino acids: CASSLLMDSNLYGYTF. CDR3 nucleotides: TGTGCCAGCAGTTTACTAATGGACAGCAATCTATATGGCTACACCTTC.

CDR3 coding DNA: TGTGCCAGCAGCGTAGGGGTACAGAGAGAAGAGACCCAGTACTTC. Protein: CASSVGVQREETQYF. The rearrangement uses TRBV9 and TRBJ2-5; D remains unclear. This CDR3 has 15 amino acids. The V end was cut by 0 bases, the J end by 3 bases, with 12 bases between. Germline CDR1 and CDR2: SGDLS and YYNGEE. Based on the CDR3 plus reference TRBV9 and TRBJ2-5, the full variable domain is DSGVTQTPKHLITATGQRVTLRCSPRSGDLSVYWYQQSLDQGLQFLIQYYNGEERAKGNILERFSAQQFPDLHSELNLSSLELGDSALYFCASSVGVQREETQYFGPGTRLLVL.

In this sample, this clone turned up once. The rearrangement links TRBV6-1 to TRBJ2-7, with 9 bases fitting TRBD1. The CDR3 spans 15 residues. Germline V gene sequence: CDR1 MNHNS, CDR2 SASEGT. V lost 1 base and J lost 4; bases outside the gene matches: 5. In DNA, the CDR3 is TGTGCCAGCAGTGAAGTTGGACAGGGGACGTACGAGCAGTACTTC. This sequence encodes CASSEVGQGTYEQYF.